This T cell receptor (beta chain) was found in a study of T-cell reconstitution after alpha-beta-depleted transplantation in children. Points from the study as a whole: Hyperexpanded clones declined; after one year, newly produced T cells mostly supplied diversity.

Trimming shortened V by 4 bases and J by 1 base, and 15 bases separated the two germline ends. The CDR3 is 15 residues long. Germline V lookup: CDR1 SGDLS, CDR2 YYNGEE. Many counts were recorded for this clonotype. Its target is not known. The TCRbeta library was prepared with unique molecular identifiers. Using its own MiXCR run on the PCR reads, TCRdb lists one record per CDR3 protein. This table has 220,000 or so distinct CDR3 sequences, 6.5% to 9% appearing once. The V gene is TRBV9, the J gene TRBJ2-7, with D possibly called TRBD1 or TRBD2 (5 bases each). Sequencing used PBMCs, mostly from graft donor cells, obtained 180 days after TCRalphabeta/CD19-depleted stem cell transplant. The source is a male patient aged 5 to 17 who had a stem cell transplant for acute lymphoblastic leukemia, so the T cells may come from the graft donor. The CDR3 DNA reads as TGTGCCAGCAGCCCGTGGGACCAACCTTCCTACGAGCAGTACTTC. Amino acids: CASSPWDQPSYEQYF.